A selection of T cell receptor beta chains follows, all from one sample in a study of technical replicates of blood from a few donors. Data came from immunoSEQ multiplex PCR; TCRdb stores just in-frame clones and leaves some out. Of about 93,000 clones listed, roughly 96% are singletons. Sample: T cells isolated from PBMCs. Receptor source: a human donor in good health. CDR3s include the opening cysteine and the closing phenylalanine or tryptophan. D genes are given only for firm matches. Expanded clones get a size class; other rows say once, few or many, or leave the size out.

DNA: TGTGCCAGCAGTGGCCAGGGGAACACTGAAGCTTTCTTT; CDR3: CASSGQGNTEAFF; J: TRBJ1-1; size: .; D: .; V: TRBV6-1
DNA: TGTGCCAGCAGTTTTCAGAACTACGAGCAGTACTTC; CDR3: CASSFQNYEQYF; J: TRBJ2-7; size: few; D: .; V: TRBV28
DNA: TGTGCCAGCTCAAGACTAGCGGAGTGGCGGAGGGGGCAGTTCTTC; CDR3: CASSRLAEWRRGQFF; J: TRBJ2-1; size: .; D: TRBD2; V: TRBV18
DNA: TGTGCCAGCAGCGCGTCTGGGACTGTGGAGACCCAGTACTTC; CDR3: CASSASGTVETQYF; J: TRBJ2-5; size: .; D: .; V: TRBV11-2
DNA: TGTGCCAGCAGCTCCCCCCATGGACAGGCAACTAATGAAAAACTGTTTTTT; CDR3: CASSSPHGQATNEKLFF; J: TRBJ1-4; size: .; D: TRBD1; V: TRBV7-9
DNA: TGTGCCAGCAGTTTATTTGGGGACACCAATCAGCCCCAGCATTTT; CDR3: CASSLFGDTNQPQHF; J: TRBJ1-5; size: .; D: .; V: TRBV28
DNA: TGTGCCAGCAGCTTGAGAGCCAGGTCAGGGTTGAACACTGAAGCTTTCTTT; CDR3: CASSLRARSGLNTEAFF; J: TRBJ1-1; size: .; D: .; V: TRBV5-4
DNA: TGTGCCAGCAGTTACTCTGGCAGGGGCACCGGGGAGCTGTTTTTT; CDR3: CASSYSGRGTGELFF; J: TRBJ2-2; size: .; D: .; V: TRBV6-5
DNA: TGTGCCAGTAGTTACGGGACAGATCTATTCTCCTACGAGCAGTACTTC; CDR3: CASSYGTDLFSYEQYF; J: TRBJ2-7; size: .; D: TRBD1; V: TRBV19
DNA: TGCGCCAGCAGCTTAGGTGGGGAGAGACCCCAGCATTTT; CDR3: CASSLGGERPQHF; J: TRBJ1-5; size: .; D: .; V: TRBV5-1
DNA: TGTGCCAGCAGTTTATCCACCTGGGAGGGTCCCTACGAGCAGTACTTC; CDR3: CASSLSTWEGPYEQYF; J: TRBJ2-7; size: .; D: TRBD2; V: TRBV27
DNA: TGTGCCTGGAGTGTGGGTGGGGCCCATGGCTACACCTTC; CDR3: CAWSVGGAHGYTF; J: TRBJ1-2; size: .; D: .; V: TRBV30
DNA: TGCGCCAGCAGGCAACTTGGGGGTGGGGGACAGACCTATGGCTACACCTTC; CDR3: CASRQLGGGGQTYGYTF; J: TRBJ1-2; size: .; D: TRBD1; V: TRBV4-1
DNA: TGTGCCTGGAGCGCCCAGGGGAATGGCTACACCTTC; CDR3: CAWSAQGNGYTF; J: TRBJ1-2; size: .; D: .; V: TRBV30
DNA: TGTGCCATCAGTGGACAGGGAGAAACTGAAGCTTTCTTT; CDR3: CAISGQGETEAFF; J: TRBJ1-1; size: .; D: TRBD1; V: TRBV10-3